The following is a TCR beta chain sequence with its context. Its specificity is not known. Each CDR3 protein is one row after TCRdb ran MiXCR on the 5' RACE reads. Seen here are about 690,000 distinct CDR3 sequences, 5.5% to 6.5% observed once, and the top ten hold about 2%. The record originates from a study of identical twins. Regarding the study as a whole: Twins' excess sharing was less marked for out-of-frame beta sequences. Analyses of zero insertions could be partly confounded by invariant MAIT and iNKT cells. Models underestimated out-of-frame TCR alpha sharing in monozygotic twins.

The V and J ends lost 6 bases and 4 bases, in that order; junction bases with no gene match: 6. This CDR3 region has 15 residues. This chain joins TRBV12-3 or TRBV12-4 and TRBJ2-5, with 12 bases identical to TRBD2. Input material: naive T cells sorted from blood. This sequence was found in a man aged 18-30 years in good health. The CDR3 here is CASSTLLAGGETQYF. CDR3 sequence (DNA): TGTGCCAGCAGCACCCTACTAGCGGGAGGAGAGACCCAGTACTTC.